Listed below are T cell receptor beta chains from one sample, sequenced in a study of T-cell memory formation after mild COVID-19. TCRdb itself ran the 5' RACE reads through MiXCR, one entry per CDR3 protein. Of nearly 110,000 distinct CDR3 sequences in the sample, over 15% were seen once. Source material: PBMCs or a T cell subset sorted from them (not recorded which). Receptor source: an adult woman who had mild COVID-19 (a few samples of this study predate the infection). Cell type and time point are not known. Each CDR3 is given with its conserved first and last residue. D genes are given only for firm matches. Clone size is given for some rows only: seen once, a few or many times, or a class if the clone is expanded.

>TRBV20-1|NA|TRBJ2-1|TRBD2
TGCAGTGCTAGAGATCCGACTAGCGGGAGACTTTACAATGAGCAGTTCTTC
CSARDPTSGRLYNEQFF
>TRBV20-1|NA|TRBJ1-1|NA
TGCAGTGCTAGAGAGGGGAAGGGCGAGAACACTGAAGCTTTCTTT
CSAREGKGENTEAFF
>TRBV19|few|TRBJ1-6|TRBD1
TGTGCCAGCCTGGACAGGGGGAATTCACCCCTCCACTTT
CASLDRGNSPLHF
>TRBV5-1|NA|TRBJ1-1|TRBD1
TGCGCCAGCAACCCTCAGGGGGCCTACACTGAAGCTTTCTTT
CASNPQGAYTEAFF
>TRBV7-9|many|TRBJ2-7|NA
TGTGCCAGCGGCCGTGTTTCACCCTACGAGCAGTACTTC
CASGRVSPYEQYF
>TRBV4-1|NA|TRBJ1-2|TRBD1
TGCGCCAGCAGCCAACGGACAGGGGGCATCTATGGCTACACCTTC
CASSQRTGGIYGYTF
>TRBV7-6|NA|TRBJ2-1|TRBD2
TGTGCCAGCAGCTCCGGGACTAGCGGGAGCCCCTCCTACAATGAGCAGTTCTTC
CASSSGTSGSPSYNEQFF
>TRBV7-4|NA|TRBJ2-1|NA
TGTGCCAGCAGCCGGCGGCCCAGCCGCATATGCTACAATGAGCAGTTCTTC
CASSRRPSRICYNEQFF
>TRBV7-2|NA|TRBJ2-1|NA
TGTGCCAGCAGATCGGACCCGAGCTCCTACAATGAGCAGTTCTTC
CASRSDPSSYNEQFF
>TRBV24-1|many|TRBJ1-5|TRBD1
TGTGCCACCAGTGCGGACAGGGGTTATAGCAATCAGCCCCAGCATTTT
CATSADRGYSNQPQHF
>TRBV20-1|few|TRBJ2-5|NA
TGCAGTGCCCCGTTGGGAGAGACCCAGTACTTC
CSAPLGETQYF
>TRBV5-1|many|TRBJ2-3|TRBD1
TGCGCCAGCAGCCTGCCTTTGGACAGGGCCCACGACGACTCGATCACAGATACGCAGTATTTT
CASSLPLDRAHDDSITDTQYF
>TRBV15|NA|TRBJ2-7|NA
TGTGCCACCAGCAGAGATCGTGGTGACTCCTACGAGCAGTACTTC
CATSRDRGDSYEQYF
>TRBV10-3|many|TRBJ2-5|NA
TGTGCCATCAGTGAGGCTAGCGTGGGGCAAGAGACCCAGTACTTC
CAISEASVGQETQYF
>TRBV15|many|TRBJ2-7|NA
TGTGCCACCAGCAGAGGATCCTACGAGCAGTACTTC
CATSRGSYEQYF
>TRBV5-1|NA|TRBJ1-3|TRBD1
TGCGCCAGCAGCGATGGGACAGGGTCGATGGTAAACACCATATATTTT
CASSDGTGSMVNTIYF
>TRBV4-2|NA|TRBJ2-3|NA
TGTGCCAGCAGCCAAGAGGACCGACCAGATACGCAGTATTTT
CASSQEDRPDTQYF
>TRBV7-9|NA|TRBJ2-5|TRBD1
TGTGCCAGCAGCGCACGGACAGGCATAGAGACCCAGTACTTC
CASSARTGIETQYF
>TRBV9|NA|TRBJ2-7|NA
TGTGCCAGCAGCGTAGACAGCGGGTCAACCTACGAGCAGTACTTC
CASSVDSGSTYEQYF
>TRBV12-5|many|TRBJ2-3|NA
TGTGCTAGTGGTTTCCCCGCGGCGGGACCCGAGGATACGCAGTATTTT
CASGFPAAGPEDTQYF
>TRBV14|NA|TRBJ2-1|NA
TGTGCCAGCAGCCAAGATAGGTTCAATGAGCAGTTCTTC
CASSQDRFNEQFF
>TRBV6-5|few|TRBJ1-2|NA
TGTGCCAGCGGTTGGGAACGGTTCAATGGCTACACCTTC
CASGWERFNGYTF
>TRBV5-1|NA|TRBJ2-7|NA
TGCGCCAGCAGCTTGGGACTAGACTCCTACGAGCAGTACTTC
CASSLGLDSYEQYF
>TRBV7-2|few|TRBJ2-2|TRBD2
TGTGCCAGCAGCTTAGACGGACTAGCGGGGCCCACCGGGGAGCTGTTTTTT
CASSLDGLAGPTGELFF
>TRBV7-9|NA|TRBJ2-3|NA
TGTGCCAGCAGCGACCGAGACAGACAATTCACAGATACGCAGTATTTT
CASSDRDRQFTDTQYF
>TRBV4-3|NA|TRBJ2-7|NA
TGCGCCAGCAGCCATGGGGACTTGAGCTCCTACGAGCAGTACTTC
CASSHGDLSSYEQYF
>TRBV5-6|few|TRBJ2-5|NA
TGTGCCAGCAGCTTGGAATTGGGGAAGGAGACCCAGTACTTC
CASSLELGKETQYF
>TRBV4-1|many|TRBJ1-1|NA
TGCGCCAGCAGCCAAGTCGGGGGAACTGAAGCTTTCTTT
CASSQVGGTEAFF
>TRBV20-1|many|TRBJ1-2|TRBD1
TGCAGTGCTAGCGGACAGGGCCTGGGGGGCTACACCTTC
CSASGQGLGGYTF
>TRBV7-9|few|TRBJ2-7|NA
TGTGCCAGCAGCTTCTCGGGGACCTACGAGCAGTACTTC
CASSFSGTYEQYF
>TRBV15|few|TRBJ1-2|TRBD1
TGTGCCACCAGCATGAGGGACAGGGACCCGCCGGAAGGCTACACCTTC
CATSMRDRDPPEGYTF
>TRBV7-9|NA|TRBJ1-2|TRBD1
TGTGCCAGCAGCCTATCTACAGGGGTTAGCTATGGCTACACCTTC
CASSLSTGVSYGYTF
>TRBV7-8|NA|TRBJ2-3|NA
TGTGCCAGCAGCTTTAGCCGGGGGATTGCCGATGATACGCAGTATTTT
CASSFSRGIADDTQYF
>TRBV29-1|few|TRBJ2-3|TRBD2
TGCAGCGTTGGGAGGGACTATCTTACGGATACGCAGTATTTT
CSVGRDYLTDTQYF
>TRBV7-2|few|TRBJ2-2|TRBD2
TGTGCCAGCAGCTTAGCCGCGACTAGCGGCAACACCGGGGAGCTGTTTTTT
CASSLAATSGNTGELFF
>TRBV27|few|TRBJ1-2|TRBD1
TGTGCCAGCAGTCCGGACAGGGGCTATGGCTACACCTTC
CASSPDRGYGYTF
>TRBV6-5|few|TRBJ1-1|NA
TGTGCCAGCAGTTACTCAGTAAGGGCTGAAGCTTTCTTT
CASSYSVRAEAFF
>TRBV11-3|NA|TRBJ2-5|NA
TGTGCCAGCAGCTTAGATCTCCCCGGCGGGGTAGGGGAGACCCAGTACTTC
CASSLDLPGGVGETQYF
>TRBV7-2|NA|TRBJ1-5|TRBD1
TGTGCCAGCAGCTTAGGGACAGGGTTGAGCAATCAGCCCCAGCATTTT
CASSLGTGLSNQPQHF
>TRBV9|NA|TRBJ1-1|NA
TGTGCCAGCAGCACCTGGACGGGAGCGGCTGAAGCTTTCTTT
CASSTWTGAAEAFF
>TRBV29-1|NA|TRBJ2-2|TRBD2
TGCAGCGTTGAGGCGGGAGACCTGAACACCGGGGAGCTGTTTTTT
CSVEAGDLNTGELFF
>TRBV6-1|few|TRBJ2-2|NA
TGTGCCAGCTGGCATGCCGCTGGGATCGGGGAGCTGTTTTTT
CASWHAAGIGELFF
>TRBV11-3|few|TRBJ2-1|TRBD2
TGTGCCAGTAGTGTAGCGGGTCTGGGGAATGAGCAGTTCTTC
CASSVAGLGNEQFF
>TRBV5-1|many|TRBJ1-5|TRBD1
TGCGCCAGCAGCGTTCAGGGGGGCATAAGCAATCAGCCCCAGCATTTT
CASSVQGGISNQPQHF
>TRBV25-1|NA|TRBJ2-1|TRBD1
TGTGCCAGCAGTGGCCTCGGGGACAGGGAAGATGGCAATGAGCAGTTCTTC
CASSGLGDREDGNEQFF
>TRBV19|NA|TRBJ1-1|NA
TGTGCCAGTACCTCATACAAGAACACTGAAGCTTTCTTT
CASTSYKNTEAFF
>TRBV15|few|TRBJ2-6|NA
TGTGCCACCCGAACAGTCCTCTCTGGGGCCAACGTCCTGACTTTC
CATRTVLSGANVLTF
>TRBV5-1|few|TRBJ2-5|NA
TGCGCCAGCAGCTCGGGGTTAGGGCAAGAGACCCAGTACTTC
CASSSGLGQETQYF